This T cell receptor (beta chain) appears in the sequencing data of a study of Ad26.COV2.S vaccination and SARS-CoV-2 variants. Study observations and caveats: Total T cell responses, in the TCR breadth and depth analyses, may have been underestimated. People given the vaccine had a wider spike-specific TCR breadth than placebo recipients did.

A word on this clone: Its specificity is unknown.

This CDR3 region has 13 residues. The V gene's germline CDR1 is MNHEY and CDR2 SMNVEV (reference sequence). After removal of 3 bases from V and 2 bases from J, the junction contained 1 base not matched to a gene. As to treatment: some 20 received Ad26.COV2.S at low or high dose, single or two shots; 5 received placebo; per-sample allocation not given. Repertoires come from day 63 after the first vaccine or placebo injection. The method was immunoSEQ multiplex PCR; TCRdb's version includes in-frame clones alone and lacks a portion of them. The table includes 300,000 to 400,000 clones, 88% detected once.

This chain links TRBV27 with TRBJ2-7, with 7 bases matching TRBD1. The sequence was collected from a person aged 18-60 years who received the Ad26.COV2.S COVID-19 vaccine or a placebo. The sequencing here drew on peripheral blood, taken in a trial of Ad26.COV2.S vaccine versus placebo. Written as DNA, the CDR3 is TGTGCCAGCAGTTTCAGGGGGACCTACGAGCAGTACTTC. It specifies CASSFRGTYEQYF.